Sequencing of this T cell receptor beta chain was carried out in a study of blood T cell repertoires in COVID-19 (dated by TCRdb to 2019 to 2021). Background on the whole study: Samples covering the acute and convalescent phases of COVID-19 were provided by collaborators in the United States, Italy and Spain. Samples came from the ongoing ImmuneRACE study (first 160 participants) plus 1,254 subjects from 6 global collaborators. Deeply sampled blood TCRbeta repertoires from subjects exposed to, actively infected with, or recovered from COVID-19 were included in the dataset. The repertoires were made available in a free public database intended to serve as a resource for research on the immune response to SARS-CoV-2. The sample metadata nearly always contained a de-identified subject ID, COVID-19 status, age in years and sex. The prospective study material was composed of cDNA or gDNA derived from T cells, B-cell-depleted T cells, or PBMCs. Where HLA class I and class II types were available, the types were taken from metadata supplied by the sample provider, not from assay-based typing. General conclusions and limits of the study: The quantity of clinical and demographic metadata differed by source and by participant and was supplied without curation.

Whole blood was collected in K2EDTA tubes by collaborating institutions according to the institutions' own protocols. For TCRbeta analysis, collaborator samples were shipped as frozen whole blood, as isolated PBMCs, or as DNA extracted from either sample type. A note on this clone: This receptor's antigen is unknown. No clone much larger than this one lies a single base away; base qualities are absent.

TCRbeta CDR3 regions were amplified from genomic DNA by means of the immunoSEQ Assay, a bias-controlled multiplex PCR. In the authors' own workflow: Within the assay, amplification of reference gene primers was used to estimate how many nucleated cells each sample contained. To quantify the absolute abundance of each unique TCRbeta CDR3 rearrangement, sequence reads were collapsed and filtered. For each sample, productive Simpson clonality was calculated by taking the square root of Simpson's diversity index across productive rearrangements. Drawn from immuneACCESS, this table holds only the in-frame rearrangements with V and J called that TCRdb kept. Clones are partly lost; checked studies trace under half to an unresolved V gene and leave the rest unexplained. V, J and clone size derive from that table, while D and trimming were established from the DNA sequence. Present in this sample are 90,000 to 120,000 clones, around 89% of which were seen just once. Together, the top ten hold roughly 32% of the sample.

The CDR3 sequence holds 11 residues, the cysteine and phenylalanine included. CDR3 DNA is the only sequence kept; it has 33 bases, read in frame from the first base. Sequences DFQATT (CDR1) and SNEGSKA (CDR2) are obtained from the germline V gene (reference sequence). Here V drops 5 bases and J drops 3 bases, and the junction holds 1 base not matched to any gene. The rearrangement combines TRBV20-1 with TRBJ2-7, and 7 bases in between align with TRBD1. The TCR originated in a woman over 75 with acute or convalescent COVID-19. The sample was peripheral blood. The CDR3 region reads CSAGDSYEQYF. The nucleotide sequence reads TGCAGTGCTGGGGACAGCTACGAGCAGTACTTC.